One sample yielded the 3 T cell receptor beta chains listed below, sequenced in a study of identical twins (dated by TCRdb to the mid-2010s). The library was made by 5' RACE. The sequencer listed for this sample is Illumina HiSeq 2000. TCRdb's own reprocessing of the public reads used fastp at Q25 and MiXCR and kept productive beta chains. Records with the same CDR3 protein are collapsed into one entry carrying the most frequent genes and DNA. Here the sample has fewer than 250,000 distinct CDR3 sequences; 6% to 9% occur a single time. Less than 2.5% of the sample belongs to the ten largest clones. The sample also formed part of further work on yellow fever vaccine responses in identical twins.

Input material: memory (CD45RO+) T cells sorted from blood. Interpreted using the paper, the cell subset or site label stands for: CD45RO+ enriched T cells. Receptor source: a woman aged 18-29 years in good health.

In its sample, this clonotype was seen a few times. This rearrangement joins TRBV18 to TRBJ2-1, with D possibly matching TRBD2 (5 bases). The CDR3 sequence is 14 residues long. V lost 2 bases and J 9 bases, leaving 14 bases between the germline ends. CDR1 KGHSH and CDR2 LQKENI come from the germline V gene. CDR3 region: CASSPGSSGIEQFF. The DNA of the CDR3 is TGTGCCAGCTCACCAGGGTCTTCGGGAATTGAGCAGTTCTTC.

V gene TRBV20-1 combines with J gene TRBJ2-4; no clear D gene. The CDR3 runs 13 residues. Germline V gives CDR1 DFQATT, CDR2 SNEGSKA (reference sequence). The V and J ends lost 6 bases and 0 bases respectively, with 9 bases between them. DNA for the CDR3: TGCAGTGCCCCGGGTCTAGCCAAAAACATTCAGTACTTC. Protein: CSAPGLAKNIQYF.

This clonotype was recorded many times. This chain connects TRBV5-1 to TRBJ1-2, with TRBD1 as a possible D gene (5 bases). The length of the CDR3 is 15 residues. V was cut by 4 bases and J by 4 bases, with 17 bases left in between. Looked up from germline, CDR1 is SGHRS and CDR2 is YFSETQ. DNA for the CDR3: TGCGCCAGCAGCCCAACTCAAGGGGCGGGCTATGGCTACACCTTC. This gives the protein CASSPTQGAGYGYTF.